This T cell receptor (beta chain) originates from a study of blood T cell repertoires in COVID-19. Study-level information: COVID-19 samples collected from the United States, Italy and Spain covered acute and convalescent phases.

Germline V CDR1 and CDR2: WSHSY, SAAADI. The CDR3 runs to 14 residues. V dropped 3 bases and J dropped 2; count of bases not matched to a gene: 3. Profiled with immunoSEQ multiplex PCR; TCRdb holds only in-frame clones, not every one. The sample carries 110,000 or so clones, roughly 85% recorded once. Sequences were obtained from peripheral blood. The chain recombines TRBV10-2 with TRBJ1-2; 7 nucleotides align to TRBD1. This TCR derives from a human donor in a cohort sampled during active COVID-19. The chain's CDR3 is CASSDSRGNYGYTF. CDR3 coding DNA: TGCGCCAGCAGTGATAGCAGGGGGAACTATGGCTACACCTTC.